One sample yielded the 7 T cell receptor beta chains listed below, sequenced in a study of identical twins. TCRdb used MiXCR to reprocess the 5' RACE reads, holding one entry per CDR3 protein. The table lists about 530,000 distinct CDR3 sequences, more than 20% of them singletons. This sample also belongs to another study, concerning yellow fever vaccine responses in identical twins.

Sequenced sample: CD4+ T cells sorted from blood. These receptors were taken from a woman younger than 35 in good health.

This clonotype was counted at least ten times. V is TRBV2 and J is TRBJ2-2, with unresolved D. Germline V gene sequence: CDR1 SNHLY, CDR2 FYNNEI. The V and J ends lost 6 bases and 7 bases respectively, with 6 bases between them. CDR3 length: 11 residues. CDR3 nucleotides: TGTGCCAGCAGGGATAGCGGGGAGCTGTTTTTT. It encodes CASRDSGELFF.

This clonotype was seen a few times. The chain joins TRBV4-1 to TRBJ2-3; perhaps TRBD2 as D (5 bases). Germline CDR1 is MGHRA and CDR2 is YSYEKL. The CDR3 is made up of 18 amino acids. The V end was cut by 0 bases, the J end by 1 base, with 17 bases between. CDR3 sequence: CASSQDPANYGGTDTQYF. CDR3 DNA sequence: TGCGCCAGCAGCCAAGATCCGGCGAACTACGGGGGCACAGATACGCAGTATTTT.

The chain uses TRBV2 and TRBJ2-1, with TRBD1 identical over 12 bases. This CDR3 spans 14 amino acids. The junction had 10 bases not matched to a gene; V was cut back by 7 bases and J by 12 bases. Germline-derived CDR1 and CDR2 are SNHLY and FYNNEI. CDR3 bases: TGTGCCAGCATGTCCGGGACAGGGGGCATCGGGCAGTTCTTC. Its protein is CASMSGTGGIGQFF.

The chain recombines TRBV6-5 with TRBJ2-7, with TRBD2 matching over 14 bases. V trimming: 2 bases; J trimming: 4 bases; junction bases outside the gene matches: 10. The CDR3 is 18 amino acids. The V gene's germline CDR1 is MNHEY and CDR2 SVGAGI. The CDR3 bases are TGTGCCAGCAGTTACATCGGGAAGACTAGCGGGAGGGCGTACGAGCAGTACTTC. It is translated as CASSYIGKTSGRAYEQYF.

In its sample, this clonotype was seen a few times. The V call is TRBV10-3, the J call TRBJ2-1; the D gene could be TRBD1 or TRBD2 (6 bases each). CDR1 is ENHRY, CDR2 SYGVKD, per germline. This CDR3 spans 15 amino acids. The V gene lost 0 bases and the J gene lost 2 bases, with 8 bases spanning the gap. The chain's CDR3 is CAISESRGPYNEQFF. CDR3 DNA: TGTGCCATCAGTGAGTCTCGGGGGCCCTACAATGAGCAGTTCTTC.

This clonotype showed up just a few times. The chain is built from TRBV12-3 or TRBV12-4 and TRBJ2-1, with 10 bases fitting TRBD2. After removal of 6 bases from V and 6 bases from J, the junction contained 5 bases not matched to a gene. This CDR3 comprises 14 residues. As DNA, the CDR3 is TGTGCCAGCAGGACTAGCGGGCTGATCAATGAGCAGTTCTTC. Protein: CASRTSGLINEQFF.

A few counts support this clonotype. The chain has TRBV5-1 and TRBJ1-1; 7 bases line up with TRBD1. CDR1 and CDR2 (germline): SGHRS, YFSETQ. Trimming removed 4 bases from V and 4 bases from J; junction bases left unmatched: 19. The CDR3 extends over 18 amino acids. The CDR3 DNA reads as TGCGCCAGCAGCCCAACCAGGACAGGACAACTCCTGAGCACTGAAGCTTTCTTT. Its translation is CASSPTRTGQLLSTEAFF.